Below are 28 T cell receptor beta chains sequenced from a single sample in a study of blood T cell repertoires in COVID-19. Assay: immunoSEQ multiplex PCR; the TCRdb copy retains only in-frame clones and omits some. The sample lists 250,000 to 350,000 clones, roughly nine tenths occurring once. The source material was PBMCs or T cells enriched from blood (not recorded which). These receptor sequences come from a woman aged 50 to 60 who had been exposed to COVID-19.

This chain connects TRBV7-6 to TRBJ1-4; 10 bases align to TRBD1. Germline V lookup: CDR1 SGHVS, CDR2 FNYEAQ. CDR3 length: 15 residues. V dropped 5 bases and J dropped 6; count of bases not matched to a gene: 6. The CDR3 loop is CASSPRQGADEKLFF. The DNA for the CDR3 is TGTGCCAGCAGCCCGAGACAGGGGGCGGATGAAAAACTGTTTTTT.

V gene TRBV9 combines with J gene TRBJ2-7; TRBD2 is a possible D gene (6 bases). The germline V gene encodes CDR1 SGDLS and CDR2 YYNGEE. This CDR3 is built from 15 residues. V was pared by 3 bases and J by 2 bases, with 15 bases between. As DNA, the CDR3 is TGTGCCAGCAGCGCCACCGGGGGAAGTACCTACGAGCAGTACTTC. This sequence encodes CASSATGGSTYEQYF.

The rearrangement uses TRBV5-5 and TRBJ2-3; D not resolved. The CDR3 spans 16 residues. CDR1 is SGHKS, CDR2 YYEKEE, per germline (reference sequence). Trimming pared 4 bases from V and 0 bases from J, leaving 15 bases between. The CDR3 protein is CASSKAPAPSTDTQYF. In nucleotides, the CDR3 is TGTGCCAGCAGCAAAGCGCCCGCCCCTAGCACAGATACGCAGTATTTT.

The V gene is TRBV4-1, the J gene TRBJ2-3; the D gene is possibly TRBD1 (6 bases). This CDR3 region has 15 residues. The V end was cut by 4 bases, the J end by 4 bases, with 15 bases between. Germline V gene lookup returns CDR1 MGHRA and CDR2 YSYEKL. The CDR3 region has the DNA TGCGCCAGCAGCCTTAGAACAGGGTCGGCAGATACGCAGTATTTT. Amino acids: CASSLRTGSADTQYF.

The chain is built from TRBV18 and TRBJ1-2, with D tentatively TRBD1 (6 bases). V dropped 3 bases and J dropped 3 bases, with 8 bases sitting between them. Germline-derived CDR1 and CDR2 are KGHSH and LQKENI. CDR3 size: 13 residues. The CDR3 nucleotides read TGTGCCAGCTCACCGGACAGATACTATGGCTACACCTTC. Translation gives CASSPDRYYGYTF.

V gene TRBV6-2 or TRBV6-3 combines with J gene TRBJ2-1, with TRBD2 matching 8 bases. This CDR3 is built from 15 residues. The junction had 2 bases not matched to a gene; V was cut back by 4 bases and J by 0 bases. Looked up from germline, CDR1 is MNHEY and CDR2 is SVGEGT. CDR3 nucleotides: TGTGCCAGCAGTTCCCTAGCGGGCTCCTACAATGAGCAGTTCTTC. This gives the protein CASSSLAGSYNEQFF.

This chain uses TRBV5-1 with TRBJ1-3; TRBD1 agrees at 10 bases. CDR1 is SGHRS, CDR2 YFSETQ, per germline. CDR3 size: 16 residues. Trimming took 0 bases from V and 4 from J; bases not matched to a gene: 4. As DNA, the CDR3 is TGCGCCAGCAGCTTGGGAGACAGGGGGCAAGGAAACACCATATATTTT. It encodes CASSLGDRGQGNTIYF.

The chain recombines TRBV3-1 (or the pseudogene TRBV3-2) with TRBJ1-1, with 7 bases that match TRBD1. The CDR3 is 14 amino acids. The germline gives CDR1 LGHDT, CDR2 YNNKEL (reference sequence). The trim removed 4 bases at V and 1 base at J, leaving 3 bases unmatched. DNA for the CDR3: TGTGCCAGCAGCCTCACAGGGGCGAACACTGAAGCTTTCTTT. Its translation: CASSLTGANTEAFF.

The chain uses TRBV4-1 and TRBJ1-5; D gene unclear. Germline V gives CDR1 MGHRA, CDR2 YSYEKL. This CDR3 is built from 15 residues. Trimming took off 0 bases at V and 6 bases at J, with 12 bases between the two ends. The CDR3 is CASSQDRNQAQPQHF. The CDR3 nucleotides read TGCGCCAGCAGCCAAGATCGGAATCAGGCTCAGCCCCAGCATTTT.

This clone was seen only a few times. V usage is TRBV6-5 and J usage is TRBJ1-1; D gene ambiguous. Trimming left V 7 bases short and J 5 bases short, with 14 bases between. Germline assignment: CDR1 MNHEY and CDR2 SVGAGI. The CDR3 has 13 residues. For the CDR3, the DNA is TGTGCCAGCACTAACACTCAGAGGACTGAAGCTTTCTTT. Residues: CASTNTQRTEAFF.

The V call is TRBV5-1, the J call TRBJ2-7; D uncertain. The germline V gene encodes CDR1 SGHRS and CDR2 YFSETQ. With 0 bases removed from V and 5 bases from J, the gap between germline ends came to 12 bases. The CDR3 loop spans 14 amino acids. The CDR3 DNA sequence: TGCGCCAGCAGCTTGGGTAACCAGGTCGACGAGCAGTACTTC. It specifies CASSLGNQVDEQYF. The full variable domain, rest sourced from reference TRBV5-1 and TRBJ2-7, is KAGVTQTPRYLIKTRGQQVTLSCSPISGHRSVSWYQQTPGQGLQFLFEYFSETQRNKGNFPGRFSGRQFSNSRSEMNVSTLELGDSALYLCASSLGNQVDEQYFGPGTRLTVT.

V and J are TRBV19 and TRBJ1-1; maybe TRBD1 (5 bases). The length of the CDR3 is 12 residues. The V and J ends lost 3 bases and 7 bases respectively, with 9 bases between them. Germline lookup yields CDR1 LNHDA and CDR2 SQIVND (reference sequence). The CDR3 DNA reads TGTGCCAGTAGTATCCGGCAGGGTGAAGCTTTCTTT. It translates to CASSIRQGEAFF.

This chain connects TRBV5-1 to TRBJ2-3, with a weak D call TRBD2 (6 bases). CDR1 SGHRS and CDR2 YFSETQ come from the germline V gene. The CDR3 consists of 16 residues. The V end lost 0 bases, the J end lost 1 base, and 12 bases lay between the germline ends. CDR3 sequence (DNA): TGCGCCAGCAGCTTGGCCGTGGGCGGGGGCACAGATACGCAGTATTTT. Residues: CASSLAVGGGTDTQYF.

This chain links TRBV3-1 (or the pseudogene TRBV3-2) with TRBJ2-5; 9 nucleotides line up with TRBD1. Unmatched junction bases numbered 9, after V lost 4 bases and J lost 3 bases. Germline V gives CDR1 LGHDT, CDR2 YNNKEL (reference sequence). The CDR3 has 16 amino acids. Here the CDR3 reads CASSPWDREDKETQYF. The DNA for the CDR3 is TGTGCCAGCAGCCCCTGGGACAGGGAAGATAAAGAGACCCAGTACTTC.

The V and J genes are TRBV10-3 and TRBJ2-2; D uncertain. The V and J ends lost 8 bases and 0 bases respectively, with 7 bases between them. This CDR3 contains 13 residues. Germline V lookup: CDR1 ENHRY, CDR2 SYGVKD. CDR3: CAIGRANTGELFF. The CDR3 nucleotides are TGTGCCATCGGTCGGGCGAACACCGGGGAGCTGTTTTTT.

In its sample, this clone was seen a few times. The CDR3 region has the DNA TGTGCCAGCAGCCAGGGACAGGTTACCTACGAGCAGTACTTC. Its translation is CASSQGQVTYEQYF. This chain connects TRBV3-1 (or the pseudogene TRBV3-2) to TRBJ2-7, with 8 bases that match TRBD1. The CDR3 extends over 14 amino acids. After removal of 3 bases from V and 2 bases from J, the junction contained 3 bases not matched to a gene. From germline, CDR1 is LGHDT and CDR2 YNNKEL (reference sequence).

The rearrangement joins TRBV28 to TRBJ1-5, with 7 bases matching TRBD1. V lost 6 bases and J lost 4; bases outside the gene matches: 9. Germline V CDR1 and CDR2: MDHEN, SYDVKM. CDR3 length: 15 amino acids. CDR3 amino acids: CASSPDRVGNQPQHF. CDR3 DNA sequence: TGTGCCAGCAGCCCCGACAGGGTTGGAAATCAGCCCCAGCATTTT.

The genes are TRBV6-5 and TRBJ1-3, with TRBD1 matching 8 bases. V lost 1 base and J lost 3; bases outside the gene matches: 2. The germline CDR1 and CDR2 sequences are MNHEY and SVGAGI. There are 15 residues in the CDR3. CDR3 sequence: CASSYWTGNGNTIYF. For the CDR3, the DNA is TGTGCCAGCAGTTACTGGACAGGGAATGGAAACACCATATATTTT.

V usage is TRBV19 and J usage is TRBJ2-3; D unclear. CDR1 is LNHDA and CDR2 is SQIVND in the germline V gene (reference sequence). V lost 0 bases and J 2 bases, leaving 3 bases between the germline ends. The CDR3 consists of 13 residues. The CDR3 coding sequence is TGTGCCAGTAGTATAGATAACACAGATACGCAGTATTTT. As protein: CASSIDNTDTQYF.

The genes are TRBV23-1 and TRBJ1-5, with a tentative D call TRBD1 (5 bases). TRBV23-1 is sorted into the ORF group, with uncertain function. V gave up 0 bases and J gave up 8 bases, with 14 bases separating them. This CDR3 spans 15 amino acids. CDR3 loop: CASSQSAGRWKPQHF. The CDR3 coding sequence is TGCGCCAGCAGTCAATCGGCGGGGCGCTGGAAGCCCCAGCATTTT.

The chain links TRBV18 to TRBJ2-5; no clear D gene. The CDR3 spans 15 residues. CDR1 is KGHSH, CDR2 LQKENI, per germline. V lost 3 bases and J 1 base, leaving 12 bases between the germline ends. CDR3 protein: CASSPRLLGQETQYF. The CDR3 DNA sequence: TGTGCCAGCTCACCTAGACTTTTAGGCCAAGAGACCCAGTACTTC.

This chain joins TRBV4-1 and TRBJ2-7; D remains unclear. In germline, CDR1 is MGHRA, CDR2 YSYEKL. V was clipped by 1 base and J by 6 bases, with 10 bases between them. The CDR3 covers 13 residues. DNA for the CDR3: TGCGCCAGCAGCCAAGTACCCTTCGGCGAGCAGTACTTC. This translates into CASSQVPFGEQYF.

The chain couples TRBV6-1 to TRBJ2-2; D possibly corresponds to TRBD1 (6 bases). Germline lookup yields CDR1 MNHNS and CDR2 SASEGT. The V end lost 2 bases, the J end lost 0 bases, and 16 bases lay between the germline ends. This CDR3 comprises 18 residues. CDR3: CASSEYVRDISNTGELFF. The CDR3 bases are TGTGCCAGCAGTGAATACGTCCGGGACATCTCGAACACCGGGGAGCTGTTTTTT.

This chain uses TRBV5-1 with TRBJ1-1, with 11 nucleotides matching TRBD1. V lost 5 bases, J lost 1 base, and 10 bases stayed unmatched. The germline gives CDR1 SGHRS, CDR2 YFSETQ. This CDR3 is 17 amino acids long. CDR3 loop: CASSRTGGGVQNTEAFF. The CDR3, as DNA: TGCGCCAGCAGTCGGACAGGGGGCGGTGTCCAGAACACTGAAGCTTTCTTT.

The CDR3 loop reads CASSEPGQGASEAFF. The CDR3 DNA sequence: TGTGCCAGCAGTGAGCCGGGACAGGGGGCTTCTGAAGCTTTCTTT. The chain combines TRBV6-1 with TRBJ1-1; TRBD1 agrees at 12 bases. Losses at the gene ends were 3 bases for V and 6 bases for J; bases not matched to a gene: 5. CDR1 is MNHNS and CDR2 is SASEGT in the germline V gene. The CDR3 is 15 residues long.

This chain connects TRBV28 to TRBJ1-5; 9 nucleotides agree with TRBD1. V trimming: 4 bases; J trimming: 6 bases; junction bases outside the gene matches: 7. Germline V gives CDR1 MDHEN, CDR2 SYDVKM. The CDR3 covers 15 residues. The CDR3 loop reads CASSSYTGGRQPQHF. The CDR3 DNA follows: TGTGCCAGCAGTTCTTATACAGGGGGCCGTCAGCCCCAGCATTTT.

This sequence joins TRBV2 and TRBJ2-1, with 11 nucleotides matching TRBD2. The J segment lost 4 bases and the V segment lost 8 bases, leaving 4 bases of the junction unmatched. Germline V lookup: CDR1 SNHLY, CDR2 FYNNEI. This CDR3 has 14 amino acids. The CDR3 coding sequence is TGTGCCAGCTCCGGGACTAGCGGTTACAATGAGCAGTTCTTC. Residues: CASSGTSGYNEQFF.

V usage is TRBV4-1 and J usage is TRBJ1-6; D not certain. Germline assignment: CDR1 MGHRA and CDR2 YSYEKL. V lost 1 base to trimming and J lost 10 bases, with 8 bases between them. The CDR3 is 13 amino acids. CDR3 protein: CASSQGPGSPLHF. The CDR3, as DNA: TGCGCCAGCAGCCAAGGCCCGGGGTCACCCCTCCACTTT.